The present T cell receptor (beta chain) was sequenced within a study of T-cell memory formation after mild COVID-19 (dated by TCRdb to about 2021). Some background on the complete study: Most TCR sequence clusters were specific to one of the two donors. Longitudinal TCRalpha and TCRbeta repertoire sequencing tracked T-cell clones expanding and contracting after mild COVID-19 in two donors. Two young, previously healthy adult volunteers, one female and one male, were included in the cohort.

Results and caveats for the whole study, not just this receptor: The study included only a couple of mild cases, and larger cohorts that include severe cases with pre-infection samples were judged to be necessary. Contracting CD4+ clones appeared mostly in the CM and EM memory subsets, whereas CD8+ clones were enriched in EMRA. From day 15 to 85, contracting clones showed balanced CD4/CD8 phenotypes, whereas a second wave of clones that expanded from day 15 to 37 leaned towards CD4+. Some responding clones were detected in pre-infection memory, suggesting pre-existing cross-reactive memory T cells joined the SARS-CoV-2 response. SARS-CoV-2 specificity of the second-wave clones peaking on day 37 was not confirmed.

The CDR1 and CDR2 encoded by the germline V gene (reference sequence) are MNHNY and SVGAGI. V drops 0 bases and J drops 4 bases, leaving 7 bases in between. The CDR3 has 13 amino acids, counting the end cysteine and phenylalanine. The retained sequence is limited to the CDR3, 39 bases, with the frame set at the first base. TCRdb shows the sequencer as Illumina NovaSeq 6000. cDNA libraries for TCRalpha and TCRbeta were prepared by 5'RACE using constant-segment primers, with sample barcodes and unique molecular identifiers added. RNA was extracted from every sample with Trizol reagent. The libraries were amplified in two PCR steps, and the second step added a second sample barcode and Illumina TruSeq adapters. The libraries were sequenced on an Illumina NovaSeq using 2 x 150 bp paired-end reads. On the authors' methods: The reads were demultiplexed and collapsed into UMI-guided consensus sequences using migec v1.2.7. Using mixcr v2.1.11, UMI consensuses were aligned to TRA and TRB V and J templates and then assembled into clonotypes. Clonotypes were classified as expanded or contracted when called significant by both edgeR and NoisET, with noise models trained on biological replicates. For edgeR calls, the thresholds were a false discovery rate-adjusted p below 0.01 and a log2 fold-change of 1. PCA with hierarchical clustering of max-normalized trajectories of the 1000 most abundant clonotypes was used as exploratory dynamics analysis. Separately sequenced CD4+ and CD8+ repertoires were used to assign a CD4 or CD8 phenotype to each responding clone. Using fastp at Q25 and MiXCR, TCRdb reprocessed the public reads and kept productive beta chains. All rows with the same CDR3 protein become a single entry with the most common DNA and genes. None of the V and J calls come from the authors' own analysis; TCRdb made them. Here the sample has some 320,000 distinct CDR3 sequences; roughly 15% occur a single time. The ten largest make up about 22% of the sample.

PBMCs were isolated by Ficoll-Paque density gradient centrifugation. Concerning this clonotype itself: Its antigen is currently not known. No much larger clone exists at a distance of one base, and base qualities are not known.

The source of this sequence is a man aged 18 to 29 who had mild COVID-19 (a few samples of this study predate the infection). The sample titles of this study are shuffled in the database, so cell type and time point are left out; the donor was told from shared clones. The sequence links TRBV6-6 to TRBJ2-7; no D gene is confidently identified. Specimen: PBMCs or a T cell subset sorted from them (not recorded which). The nucleotides read TGTGCCAGCAGTTACTCTTGGCAGTACGAGCAGTACTTC. The resulting protein is CASSYSWQYEQYF.